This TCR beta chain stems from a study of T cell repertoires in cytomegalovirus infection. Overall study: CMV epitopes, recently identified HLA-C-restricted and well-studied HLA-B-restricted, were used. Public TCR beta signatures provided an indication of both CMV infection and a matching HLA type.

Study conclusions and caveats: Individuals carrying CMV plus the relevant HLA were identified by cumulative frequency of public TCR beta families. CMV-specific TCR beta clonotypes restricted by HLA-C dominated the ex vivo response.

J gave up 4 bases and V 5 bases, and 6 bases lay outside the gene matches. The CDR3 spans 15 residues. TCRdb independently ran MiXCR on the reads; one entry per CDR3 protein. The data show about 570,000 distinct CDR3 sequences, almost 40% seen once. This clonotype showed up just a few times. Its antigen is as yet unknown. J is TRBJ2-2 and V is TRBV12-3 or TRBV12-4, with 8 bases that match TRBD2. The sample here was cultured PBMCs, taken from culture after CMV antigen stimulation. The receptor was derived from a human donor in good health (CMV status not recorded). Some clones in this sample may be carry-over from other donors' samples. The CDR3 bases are TGTGCCAGCAGTAGTCGGGGGGGCGTCACCGGGGAGCTGTTTTTT. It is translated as CASSSRGGVTGELFF.